Sequencing of this TCR beta chain was carried out in a study of CD8 T cells in ankylosing spondylitis. Overall study results and limits: It appeared that ankylosing spondylitis blood was characterized by a TCR beta motif of fewer than 10 highly homologous variants. Peripheral blood samples showed relatively rare disease-linked clones, and these clones were CD8+. From matched ankylosing spondylitis synovial fluid, disease-linked clones were reportedly recovered at significantly enriched levels.

This clonotype was detected only a few times. What it binds is not known. The authors made TCR beta libraries by quantitative 5'-RACE with molecular barcodes. Via MiXCR, TCRdb re-called the 5' RACE reads, giving one row per CDR3 protein. In the table there are approximately 220,000 distinct CDR3 sequences, around 16% of which are singletons. Material: blood, either unsorted or a sorted T cell fraction (not recorded which). The TCR originated in a male donor with ankylosing spondylitis.

CDR3 DNA sequence: TGTGCCAGCTCACCAATGACAGGGGATGACTATGGCTACACCTTC. It encodes CASSPMTGDDYGYTF. This chain connects TRBV18 to TRBJ1-2; 8 nucleotides line up with TRBD1. This CDR3 is built from 15 residues. Trimming took 2 bases from V and 3 from J; bases not matched to a gene: 5. The germline CDR1 and CDR2 sequences are KGHSH and LQKENI.